These 21 T cell receptor beta chains originate from one sample sequenced in a study of cytomegalovirus exposure and HLA in healthy donors. PCR involved 60 Vbeta and 13 Jbeta primers. This table comes from immunoSEQ multiplex PCR, and its TCRdb copy is limited to in-frame clones, with some not included. The top ten clones hold 1.6% of a sample with around 110,000 clones, 80% to 90% of them seen once. Sequencing was carried out using PBMCs. The receptors here all came from a man aged 50 or older in good health and CMV-seronegative.

The V call is TRBV27, the J call TRBJ2-5, with 13 nucleotides matching TRBD2. The CDR3 has 17 amino acids. Germline CDR1 reads MNHEY; CDR2 reads SMNVEV (reference sequence). Trimming took 6 bases from V and 5 from J; bases not matched to a gene: 12. This chain's CDR3 is CASSRTLLAGGLETQYF. In DNA, the CDR3 is TGTGCCAGCAGCCGGACCCTACTAGCGGGGGGGCTTGAGACCCAGTACTTC.

This clone was detected once. This chain uses TRBV5-1 with TRBJ2-2; D is unresolved. This CDR3 has 14 amino acids. Trimming shortened V by 0 bases and J by 2 bases, and 5 bases separated the two germline ends. Germline-derived CDR1 and CDR2 are SGHRS and YFSETQ. DNA of the CDR3: TGCGCCAGCAGCTTGGGCGGTAACACCGGGGAGCTGTTTTTT. It encodes CASSLGGNTGELFF.

The rearrangement links TRBV4-1 to TRBJ1-2; TRBD1 matches 9 bases. The CDR3 length is 15 residues. Per the germline V gene, CDR1 is MGHRA and CDR2 is YSYEKL. Germline trimming cut 1 base from V and 6 bases from J; bases unmatched to any gene: 6. CDR3 sequence: CASSQVRGTGNGYTF. The CDR3 DNA reads TGCGCCAGCAGCCAAGTAAGAGGGACAGGGAATGGCTACACCTTC.

This rearrangement joins TRBV14 to TRBJ2-3; TRBD2 agrees at 13 bases. The CDR3 runs to 17 residues. The junction had 4 bases not matched to a gene; V was cut back by 4 bases and J by 0 bases. Germline CDR1 reads SGHDN; CDR2 reads FVKESK. This CDR3 reads CASSPLGLAGSTDTQYF. DNA of the CDR3: TGTGCCAGCAGCCCCCTGGGACTAGCGGGGAGCACAGATACGCAGTATTTT.

This rearrangement joins TRBV7-2 to TRBJ1-1; D remains ambiguous. The CDR3 extends over 11 amino acids. Trimming pared 3 bases from V and 4 bases from J, leaving 3 bases between. Looked up from germline, CDR1 is SGHTA and CDR2 is FQGNSA. The chain's CDR3 is CASSFFTEAFF. Here the CDR3 DNA reads TGTGCCAGCAGCTTCTTCACTGAAGCTTTCTTT.

This sequence joins TRBV6-1 and TRBJ1-3; possible D gene TRBD1, 6 bases. The CDR3 is 13 residues long. The V gene lost 6 bases and the J gene lost 4 bases, with 10 bases spanning the gap. Germline values: CDR1 MNHNS, CDR2 SASEGT. The CDR3 DNA follows: TGTGCCAGCAGCTCCGACAGGGGAAACACCATATATTTT. Residues: CASSSDRGNTIYF.

This clone has just one count. This sequence joins TRBV11-3 and TRBJ2-5; D may be TRBD2 (6 bases). With 4 bases removed from V and 2 bases from J, the gap between germline ends came to 8 bases. CDR1 and CDR2 from the germline V gene are SGHNT and YENEEA. The CDR3 length is 13 residues. CDR3 DNA: TGTGCCAGCAGCTCAGGGACTCAAGAGACCCAGTACTTC. It encodes CASSSGTQETQYF.

This chain connects TRBV5-8 to TRBJ2-3; perhaps TRBD1 as D (5 bases). The CDR3 runs 13 residues. V shed 0 bases and J shed 5 bases, with 7 bases lying between them. The V gene's germline CDR1 is SGHTS and CDR2 YDEGEE. The CDR3 DNA follows: TGTGCCAGCAGCTTGGAAGGGGTAGATACGCAGTATTTT. This codes for CASSLEGVDTQYF.

This clone was observed a single time. This rearrangement joins TRBV5-1 to TRBJ2-7; weak D call: TRBD1 (6 bases). The CDR3 spans 13 residues. V was pared by 2 bases and J by 5 bases, with 11 bases between. Germline V lookup: CDR1 SGHRS, CDR2 YFSETQ. The CDR3 sequence: CASSLNAGDEQYV. The CDR3 coding sequence is TGCGCCAGCAGCTTAAATGCAGGGGACGAGCAGTACGTC.

The chain employs TRBV6-1 and TRBJ2-5; 8 nucleotides align to TRBD1. The DNA end is more similar to TRBJ2-7, so the J call may be wrong. In germline, CDR1 is MNHNS, CDR2 SASEGT. The CDR3 totals 13 residues. CDR3 in amino acids: CASRADRAHEQYF. In nucleotides, the CDR3 is TGTGCCAGCAGGGCGGACAGGGCCCACGAGCAGTACTTC.

The chain couples TRBV29-1 to TRBJ1-4, with a possible D match to TRBD1 (6 bases). The CDR3 runs to 13 residues. Germline V CDR1 and CDR2: SQVTM, ANQGSEA. V was shortened by 4 bases and J by 8 bases, with 14 bases between the two germline ends. This CDR3 reads CSVGQGSGEKLFF. CDR3 nucleotide sequence: TGCAGCGTTGGGCAGGGGTCGGGCGAAAAACTGTTTTTT.

By proportion, this clone is medium-sized (0.01 to 0.1%). The CDR3: CAAGSSSYEQYF. The CDR3 region has the DNA TGCGCCGCGGGCTCCAGCTCCTACGAGCAGTACTTC. The chain is built from TRBV10-1 and TRBJ2-7; D perhaps matches TRBD2 (5 bases). This CDR3 is 12 amino acids long. Germline lookup yields CDR1 WNHNN and CDR2 SYGVQD (reference sequence). Trimming left V 11 bases short and J 0 bases short, with 11 bases between.

CDR3 nucleotide sequence: TGTGCCAGCAGTAAAAATAGCGGGGCAAACACCGGGGAGCTGTTTTTT. Its protein is CASSKNSGANTGELFF. The genes are TRBV28 and TRBJ2-2, with 8 bases aligning to TRBD2. Per the germline V gene, CDR1 is MDHEN and CDR2 is SYDVKM. The trim removed 5 bases at V and 2 bases at J, leaving 7 bases unmatched. The CDR3 consists of 16 residues.

The genes are TRBV27 and TRBJ1-5; 7 bases fit TRBD1. V dropped 4 bases and J dropped 4; count of bases not matched to a gene: 7. Germline CDR1 is MNHEY and CDR2 is SMNVEV (reference sequence). The CDR3 covers 15 residues. CDR3 in DNA: TGTGCCAGCAGTTGGGACAGAACCGGTAATCAGCCCCAGCATTTT. It specifies CASSWDRTGNQPQHF.

V gene TRBV2 combines with J gene TRBJ1-2; the match to TRBD1 covers 8 bases. This CDR3 spans 13 amino acids. Germline loops: CDR1 SNHLY, CDR2 FYNNEI. The ends lost 10 bases at V and 4 bases at J; junction bases unmatched: 8. The CDR3: CATQGQALYGYTF. As DNA, the CDR3 is TGTGCCACCCAGGGACAGGCCCTCTATGGCTACACCTTC.

The chain employs TRBV11-3 and TRBJ2-2, with D perhaps matching TRBD1 (6 bases). The V gene's germline CDR1 is SGHNT and CDR2 YENEEA. The CDR3 is 14 residues long. Between the trimmed V and J ends, which lost 3 bases and 5 bases, there was a span of 10 bases. In DNA, the CDR3 is TGTGCCAGCAGCTTTGGGACAAAAACCGGGGAGCTGTTTTTT. It specifies CASSFGTKTGELFF.

This chain connects TRBV2 to TRBJ1-5; D perhaps matches TRBD1 (6 bases). V lost 4 bases and J 0 bases, leaving 10 bases between the germline ends. CDR3 length: 15 amino acids. Germline V gene data show CDR1 as SNHLY and CDR2 as FYNNEI. CDR3 coding DNA: TGTGCCAGCAGTGCACAGGGCTATAGCAATCAGCCCCAGCATTTT. It is translated as CASSAQGYSNQPQHF.

This clone was observed at least ten times. This chain uses TRBV30 with TRBJ1-4, with a weak D call TRBD1 (5 bases). Trimming removed 5 bases from V and 8 bases from J, with 18 bases in between. CDR1 and CDR2 (germline): GTSNPN, SVGIG (reference sequence). This CDR3 has 14 amino acids. The CDR3 region has the DNA TGTGCCTGGGGAGAGGGCCAGGAGGGGGAAAAACTGTTTTTT. Translated: CAWGEGQEGEKLFF.

The CDR3 nucleotides read TGCGCCAGCAGCTTGGTTCTAGCGGGGGCAGATACGCAGTATTTT. Translated, it gives CASSLVLAGADTQYF. This rearrangement joins TRBV5-1 to TRBJ2-3; 10 bases are a match to TRBD2. CDR1 SGHRS and CDR2 YFSETQ come from the germline V gene. The CDR3 consists of 15 residues. V lost 0 bases, J lost 4 bases, and 2 bases stayed unmatched.

The rearrangement uses TRBV4-2 and TRBJ2-7; 7 bases match TRBD1. The ends lost 4 bases at V and 5 bases at J; junction bases unmatched: 2. The CDR3 is 12 residues long. Germline values: CDR1 LGHNA, CDR2 YNFKEQ. The CDR3 bases are TGTGCCAGCAGCCTTGACAGGGACGAGCAGTACTTC. Translating gives CASSLDRDEQYF.

The CDR3 coding sequence is TGTGCCAGCAGCTTGAGAGGGACAGGGGGCGTCCGGCAAGAGACCCAGTACTTC. Translated, it gives CASSLRGTGGVRQETQYF. The rearrangement uses TRBV11-2 and TRBJ2-5; TRBD1 matches 12 bases. The ends lost 3 bases at V and 2 bases at J; junction bases unmatched: 10. This CDR3 region has 18 residues. Germline V gene sequence: CDR1 SGHAT, CDR2 FQNNGV.